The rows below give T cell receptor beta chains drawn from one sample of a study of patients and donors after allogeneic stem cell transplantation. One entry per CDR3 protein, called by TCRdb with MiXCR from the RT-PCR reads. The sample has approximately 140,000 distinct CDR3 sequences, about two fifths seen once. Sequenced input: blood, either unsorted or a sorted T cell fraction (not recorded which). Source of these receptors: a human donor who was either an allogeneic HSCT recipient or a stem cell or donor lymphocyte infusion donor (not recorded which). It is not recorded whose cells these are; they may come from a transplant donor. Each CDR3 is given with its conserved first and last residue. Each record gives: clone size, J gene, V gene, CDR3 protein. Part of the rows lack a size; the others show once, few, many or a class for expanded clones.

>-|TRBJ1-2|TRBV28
CASSSVARAGYTF
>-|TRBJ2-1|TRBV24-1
CATSDFGTSEAFF
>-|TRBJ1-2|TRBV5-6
CASSFRGVDGYTF
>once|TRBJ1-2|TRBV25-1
CASSEDRGTLYGYTF
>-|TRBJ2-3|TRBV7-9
CASSLNLVTDTQYF
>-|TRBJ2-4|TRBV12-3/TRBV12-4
CASSLLSLAKNIQYF
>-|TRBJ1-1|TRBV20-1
CSASSLGDEAFF
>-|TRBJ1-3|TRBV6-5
CASSRQLGGNTIYF
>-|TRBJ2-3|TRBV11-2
CASSSTRDTQYF
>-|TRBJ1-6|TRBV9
CASSPLRGHNSPLHF
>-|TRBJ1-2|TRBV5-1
CASSFHWDRNVYGYTF
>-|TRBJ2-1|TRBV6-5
CASSYQSHSPHNEQFF
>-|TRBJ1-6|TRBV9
CASNSGGDYNSPLHF
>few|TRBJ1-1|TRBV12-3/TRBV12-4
CASSKALVLNTEAFF
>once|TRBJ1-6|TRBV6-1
CASSERQINSPLHF
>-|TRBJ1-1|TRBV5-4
CASSPQGRLAAFF
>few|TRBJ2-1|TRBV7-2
CASSDRPGTGGADEQFF
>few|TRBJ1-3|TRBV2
CASSGQVIYF
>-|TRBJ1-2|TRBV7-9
CASSAREGAHWLVNGYTF
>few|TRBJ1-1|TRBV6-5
CASSYSPWAPNTEAFF
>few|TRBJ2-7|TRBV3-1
CASSPSGVYEQYF
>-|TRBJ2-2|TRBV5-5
CASSLAEGRDTGELFF
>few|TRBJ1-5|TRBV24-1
CATSEPGTVAQHF
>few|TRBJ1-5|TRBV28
CASSLLLESNQPQHF
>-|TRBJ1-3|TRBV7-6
CASSSREGGGGNTIYF
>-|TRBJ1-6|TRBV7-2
CASSLRDRGAIRSPLHF